Reported below is one T cell receptor beta chain. Its antigen is not known. Within the sample, other DNA sequences also encode this same CDR3. Assay: immunoSEQ multiplex PCR; the TCRdb copy retains only in-frame clones and omits some. The data hold 2 million to 3 million clones, with 85% to 95% observed a single time. This sample was taken from a study of shared clonotypes between healthy human individuals. Findings and caveats of the study: In general, naive subsets displayed greater estimated richness than memory subsets did. It was observed that 4% to 6% of naive CD4 clonotypes were shared across a few donors.

Germline lookup yields CDR1 SGHAT and CDR2 FQNNGV. V was clipped by 5 bases and J by 3 bases, with 12 bases between them. CDR3 size: 14 residues. The chain uses TRBV11-2 and TRBJ2-3; D might be TRBD1 (6 bases). This TCR derives from a man between 18 and 29 years old in good health. Sequenced material: naive CD4+ T cells sorted from blood. As to subset: CD45RA+ positively selected. Written as DNA, the CDR3 is TGTGCCAGCAGCCGAGGGCAGGGGACAGATACGCAGTATTTT. Residues: CASSRGQGTDTQYF.